This entry features one T cell receptor beta chain sequence. Its target is not known. This CDR3 spans 15 amino acids. V lost 1 base and J lost 8; bases outside the gene matches: 10. The germline V gene has CDR1 SGHAT and CDR2 FQNNGV. The sample originates from a study of T-cell memory formation after mild COVID-19. Across the whole study: TCR clusters were mostly donor specific.

Amplification by 5'RACE using constant-segment primers produced TCR alpha and TCR beta cDNA libraries that carried sample barcodes and UMIs. TCRdb used MiXCR to reprocess the 5' RACE reads, holding one entry per CDR3 protein. The table has about 320,000 distinct CDR3 sequences, about 13% seen once. Study outcomes and limitations: The study found contracting CD4+ clones mainly in CM and EM and contracting CD8+ clones in EMRA. Day 15 to 85 contracting clones showed balanced CD4/CD8; later expanders leaned CD4+.

This clonotype originated in a young man who had mild COVID-19 (a few samples of this study predate the infection). Cell type and time point are not known. V is TRBV11-2 and J is TRBJ1-1; 7 positions agree with TRBD1. The sample comprised PBMCs or a T cell subset sorted from them (not recorded which). CDR3 loop: CASSLALTRQGEAFF. DNA of the CDR3: TGTGCCAGCAGCTTAGCCTTGACTCGACAGGGCGAAGCTTTCTTT.